A selection of T cell receptor beta chains follows, all from one sample in a study of cytomegalovirus exposure and HLA in healthy donors. Using immunoSEQ multiplex PCR, the repertoire was profiled, and TCRdb retains in-frame clones only, with some absent. The sample features around 80,000 clones, with around 5% in its top ten. Sample: PBMCs. Source of these receptors: a man in his forties in good health and CMV-seronegative. The CDR3 runs from the conserved cysteine through the conserved F or W. A D gene is named only where the DNA matches it firmly. Part of the rows lack a size; the others show once, few, many or a class for expanded clones.

V gene	D gene	J gene	clone size	CDR3 protein	CDR3 DNA
TRBV4-3	.	TRBJ1-3	.	CASSQGRAGNTIYF	TGCGCCAGCAGCCAGGGCAGGGCTGGAAACACCATATATTTT
TRBV5-1	TRBD2	TRBJ2-1	.	CASSPLAAGGTYNEQFF	TGCGCCAGCAGCCCCCTAGCGGCGGGAGGGACTTACAATGAGCAGTTCTTC
TRBV28	TRBD1	TRBJ1-1	.	CASSLTTGEAFF	TGTGCCAGCAGTTTGACGACAGGGGAAGCTTTCTTT
TRBV6-5	TRBD2	TRBJ2-3	.	CASSRGLAAGTQYF	TGTGCCAGCAGCCGCGGACTAGCCGCAGGTACGCAGTATTTT
TRBV5-1	.	TRBJ1-3	.	CASSSGSISSGNTIYF	TGCGCCAGCAGCTCCGGGTCCATATCCTCTGGAAACACCATATATTTT
TRBV7-2	TRBD2	TRBJ2-1	.	CASSPPGLVGNNEQFF	TGTGCCAGCAGCCCCCCCGGACTAGTCGGGAACAATGAGCAGTTCTTC
TRBV25-1	TRBD2	TRBJ2-2	.	CASSEHGGGENTGELFF	TGTGCCAGCAGTGAGCACGGCGGGGGTGAAAACACCGGGGAGCTGTTTTTT
TRBV15	.	TRBJ2-7	.	CATSSGTPTPYEQYF	TGTGCCACCAGCAGCGGGACTCCGACACCCTACGAGCAGTACTTC
TRBV19	TRBD2	TRBJ2-1	.	CASSIRGLAGKHNEQFF	TGTGCCAGTAGTATAAGAGGACTAGCGGGGAAACACAATGAGCAGTTCTTC
TRBV7-9	TRBD1	TRBJ1-2	.	CASSPRDSTNYGYTF	TGTGCCAGCAGCCCCAGGGACAGCACTAACTATGGCTACACCTTC
TRBV4-3	.	TRBJ1-1	.	CASSQGTNRRNTEAFF	TGCGCCAGCAGCCAAGGGACTAACAGGAGGAACACTGAAGCTTTCTTT
TRBV7-9	TRBD1	TRBJ2-7	.	CASSLAELGSGGDEQYF	TGTGCCAGCAGCTTAGCTGAACTGGGTTCAGGGGGAGACGAGCAGTACTTC
TRBV7-2	.	TRBJ2-1	.	CASSPKEGIPYNEQFF	TGTGCCAGCAGTCCTAAGGAGGGTATTCCCTACAATGAGCAGTTCTTC
TRBV12-5	.	TRBJ1-3	.	CASGLRGLVKDASNTIYF	TGTGCTAGTGGTTTGCGAGGGCTCGTTAAGGACGCATCAAACACCATATATTTT
TRBV2	TRBD1	TRBJ1-1	.	CASSEGQGAIWTEAFF	TGTGCCAGCAGTGAAGGACAGGGGGCAATCTGGACTGAAGCTTTCTTT
TRBV9	.	TRBJ2-2	.	CASSPRRGLNTGELFF	TGTGCCAGCAGCCCTCGGAGGGGCCTTAACACCGGGGAGCTGTTTTTT
TRBV14	TRBD2	TRBJ2-3	.	CASSQTAGGTDTQYF	TGTGCCAGCAGCCAAACGGCGGGAGGCACAGATACGCAGTATTTT
TRBV29-1	.	TRBJ2-5	.	CSAYRDHQETQYF	TGCAGCGCCTACAGGGACCACCAAGAGACCCAGTACTTC
TRBV28	.	TRBJ1-1	.	CASSSGVGRTEAFF	TGTGCCAGCAGTTCGGGGGTGGGCCGCACTGAAGCTTTCTTT
TRBV5-6	.	TRBJ1-1	.	CASSPSGGSKNTEAFF	TGTGCCAGCAGCCCCTCCGGGGGGAGTAAGAACACTGAAGCTTTCTTT
TRBV19	.	TRBJ2-3	.	CASSIGRVGDTQYF	TGTGCCAGTAGTATAGGGAGGGTTGGAGATACGCAGTATTTT
TRBV5-8	TRBD1	TRBJ1-6	.	CASSRTGGLGSPLHF	TGTGCCAGCAGTAGAACAGGGGGCCTCGGTTCACCCCTCCACTTT
TRBV7-2	TRBD2	TRBJ2-1	.	CASSLAREGANGEQFF	TGTGCCAGCAGCTTAGCGAGGGAGGGAGCTAACGGTGAGCAGTTCTTC
TRBV23-1	TRBD1	TRBJ1-3	medium-sized	CASSQSRDRARTLPNGGNTIYF	TGCGCCAGCAGTCAATCACGGGACAGGGCGAGGACCCTACCCAATGGAGGAAACACCATATATTTT
TRBV9	TRBD2	TRBJ2-1	.	CASSPSGGATNEQFF	TGTGCCAGCAGCCCTAGCGGGGGGGCCACCAATGAGCAGTTCTTC
TRBV5-1	TRBD2	TRBJ2-7	.	CASSLAGRAGGGYEQYF	TGCGCCAGCAGCTTGGCCGGGAGAGCGGGAGGCGGCTACGAGCAGTACTTC